One sample yielded the 22 T cell receptor beta chains listed below, sequenced in a study of T cells in Graves' hyperthyroidism and ophthalmopathy. TCR beta CDR3 regions were amplified from RNA. Initially, a first-round RT-PCR of the TCR CDR3 employed the HTBI primer set. Via MiXCR, TCRdb re-called the multiplex PCR reads, giving one row per CDR3 protein. This repertoire shows roughly 660,000 distinct CDR3 sequences, 17% found once; its top ten account for around 15%. Material: blood. These receptors originate from a man aged 50 to 59 with Graves' hyperthyroidism.

This chain joins TRBV20-1 and TRBJ1-4; D uncertain. Germline CDR1 DFQATT, CDR2 SNEGSKA (reference sequence). There are 13 residues in the CDR3. Trimming removed 6 bases at V and 3 bases at J, with 11 bases between. DNA for the CDR3: TGCAGTGCCCCCGGGATCTCTAATGAAAAACTGTTTTTT. Translated: CSAPGISNEKLFF.

This clonotype occurred many times. The chain employs TRBV2 and TRBJ2-5; D perhaps matches TRBD1 (7 bases). The CDR3 has 15 residues. Trimming shortened V by 8 bases and J by 1 base, and 17 bases separated the two germline ends. CDR1 is SNHLY and CDR2 is FYNNEI in the germline V gene. The CDR3, as DNA: TGTGCCAGCCGGGCAGGGGGGCCCATCCAAGAGACCCAGTACTTC. It translates to CASRAGGPIQETQYF.

This clonotype was detected a few times. The chain is built from TRBV10-3 and TRBJ2-2; D possibly corresponds to TRBD2 (5 bases). V lost 5 bases and J 3 bases, leaving 16 bases between the germline ends. Germline V CDR1 and CDR2: ENHRY, SYGVKD. The CDR3 runs 16 residues. DNA of the CDR3: TGTGCCATCAGTAAGACTAATGTCTCGGACACCGGGGAGCTGTTTTTT. Amino acid sequence: CAISKTNVSDTGELFF.

This clonotype was found many times. This rearrangement joins TRBV20-1 to TRBJ1-1; no reliable D call. CDR1 and CDR2 from the germline V gene are DFQATT and SNEGSKA (reference sequence). V lost 8 bases, J lost 5 bases, and 21 bases lay in between. CDR3 size: 14 residues. The chain's CDR3 is CSSQRGSGVTEAFF. In nucleotides, the CDR3 is TGCAGTTCCCAACGCGGATCTGGGGTGACTGAAGCTTTCTTT.

This clonotype occurred many times. V gene TRBV13 combines with J gene TRBJ2-1; no clear D. In germline, CDR1 is PRHDT, CDR2 FYEKMQ (reference sequence). The CDR3 spans 11 residues. V lost 7 bases and J 7 bases, leaving 8 bases between the germline ends. CDR3 sequence: CASTRKNEQFF. CDR3 DNA sequence: TGTGCCAGCACGCGGAAGAATGAGCAGTTCTTC.

This clonotype was observed many times. This chain joins TRBV2 and TRBJ2-2; 11 bases match TRBD2. V lost 3 bases, J lost 6 bases, and 6 bases stayed unmatched. Germline V gene lookup returns CDR1 SNHLY and CDR2 FYNNEI. The CDR3 is 16 residues long. Here the CDR3 DNA reads TGTGCCAGCAGTGAGTTAGCGGGAGGGCCCCCCGGGGAGCTGTTTTTT. This gives the protein CASSELAGGPPGELFF.

This clonotype appeared a few times. V usage is TRBV19 and J usage is TRBJ2-1; TRBD1 is a possible D gene (5 bases). V lost 7 bases and J lost 5, with 15 bases in between. Germline V CDR1 and CDR2: LNHDA, SQIVND (reference sequence). The CDR3 is 14 residues long. The CDR3 here is CASKIPSGNNEQFF. The DNA for the CDR3 is TGTGCCAGTAAAATTCCCTCAGGGAACAATGAGCAGTTCTTC.

This clonotype was picked up many times. V and J are TRBV24-1 and TRBJ1-2; the D gene is possibly TRBD1 (5 bases). This CDR3 is built from 12 residues. V lost 2 bases, J lost 6 bases, and 6 bases lay in between. Per the germline V gene, CDR1 is KGHDR and CDR2 is SFDVKD. CDR3 in DNA: TGTGCCACCAGTGATTGGGGGAATGGCTACACCTTC. The encoded protein is CATSDWGNGYTF.

This clonotype has at least ten counts. The chain carries TRBV3-1 and TRBJ1-2; TRBD1 matches at 10 bases. With V trimmed by 2 bases and J by 2 bases, 2 bases remained unmatched. This CDR3 contains 15 residues. Germline loops: CDR1 LGHDT, CDR2 YNNKEL (reference sequence). As DNA, the CDR3 is TGTGCCAGCAGCCAACGGACAGGGGGGAACTATGGCTACACCTTC. It specifies CASSQRTGGNYGYTF.

There are a few counts of this clonotype. This chain joins TRBV13 and TRBJ2-1; 15 nucleotides line up with TRBD2. Germline loops: CDR1 PRHDT, CDR2 FYEKMQ (reference sequence). CDR3 length: 18 residues. J lost 9 bases, V lost 6 bases, and 15 bases had no gene match. CDR3 protein: CASSRTGTSGRQSGEQFF. The DNA of the CDR3 is TGTGCCAGCAGTCGGACCGGGACTAGCGGGAGGCAAAGCGGTGAGCAGTTCTTC.

The chain uses TRBV25-1 and TRBJ2-7, with TRBD1 matching over 9 bases. J was trimmed by 4 bases and V by 4 bases; bases with no gene match: 8. The germline gives CDR1 MGHDK, CDR2 SYGVNS. This CDR3 contains 15 residues. In nucleotides, the CDR3 is TGTGCCAGCAGTGCCTCGGGACAGGGAAGATACGAGCAGTACTTC. Encoded protein: CASSASGQGRYEQYF.

This clonotype was found many times. The chain joins TRBV18 to TRBJ1-1, with 7 bases identical to TRBD1. Trimming at V came to 2 bases and at J to 2 bases, leaving 5 bases not matched to a gene. Germline CDR1 KGHSH, CDR2 LQKENI. The CDR3 runs 15 residues. The CDR3 spells CASSPRTGLNTEAFF. In DNA form, the CDR3 reads TGTGCCAGCTCACCAAGGACAGGACTTAACACTGAAGCTTTCTTT.

V usage is TRBV30 and J usage is TRBJ1-3, with 9 nucleotides matching TRBD1. Losses at the gene ends were 4 bases for V and 3 bases for J; bases not matched to a gene: 7. The germline V gene has CDR1 GTSNPN and CDR2 SVGIG (reference sequence). This CDR3 region has 15 residues. CDR3 amino acids: CAWINTGGFGNTIYF. The DNA for the CDR3 is TGTGCCTGGATTAATACAGGGGGCTTTGGAAACACCATATATTTT. Full variable domain (outside the CDR3, taken from reference TRBV30 and TRBJ1-3): SQTIHQWPATLVQPVGSPLSLECTVEGTSNPNLYWYRQAAGRGLQLLFYSVGIGQISSEVPQNLSASRPQDRQFILSSKKLLLSDSGFYLCAWINTGGFGNTIYFGEGSWLTVV.

This clonotype was picked up many times. The J gene is TRBJ2-7, the V gene TRBV6-2 or TRBV6-3, with D hard to call. Trimming left V 4 bases short and J 3 bases short, with 10 bases between. This CDR3 is 13 amino acids long. Germline assignment: CDR1 MNHEY and CDR2 SVGEGT. The CDR3 region is CASSSSIGYEQYF. The CDR3 bases are TGTGCCAGCAGTTCTTCTATCGGCTACGAGCAGTACTTC.

This clonotype appeared once. This CDR3 fails to terminate in the conserved phenylalanine or tryptophan, so it likely reflects a read error. The genes are TRBV12-3 or TRBV12-4 and TRBJ1-1; D may be TRBD1 (6 bases). The CDR3 contains 14 residues. The CDR3 reads CASSFAGVNAEAFL. DNA of the CDR3: TGTGCCAGCAGTTTCGCAGGGGTGAACGCTGAAGCTTTCCTT.

Notes on this clonotype: Possible read error: a much larger clone is one base away. The V call is TRBV2, the J call TRBJ2-3; D remains ambiguous. The tail of the sequence fits TRBJ1-5 better, so the J call may be wrong. The CDR3 extends over 14 amino acids. CDR1 is SNHLY and CDR2 is FYNNEI in the germline V gene. The CDR3 protein is CASSGPGFEDTQHF. The CDR3 nucleotides read TGTGCCAGCAGTGGCCCCGGTTTTGAAGATACGCAGCATTTT.

This clonotype was detected only once. Just one base apart from a much larger clone, this may be a read error. The chain combines TRBV28 with TRBJ2-1; D unclear. Trimming removed 5 bases at V and 4 bases at J, with 18 bases between. This CDR3 has 16 residues. The germline V gene has CDR1 MDHEN and CDR2 SYDVKM. CDR3 sequence reads: CASSADTGPPYNEQFF. The CDR3 DNA reads TGTGCCAGCAGTGCCGACACTGGGCCCCCTTACAATGAGCAGTTCTTC.

This clonotype came up many times. J is TRBJ2-7 and V is TRBV25-1; 10 nucleotides match TRBD1. The CDR3 consists of 15 residues. The V gene end was trimmed by 6 bases and the J gene end by 3 bases; junction bases not matched to a gene: 8. The germline gives CDR1 MGHDK, CDR2 SYGVNS. The CDR3 sequence is CASSQGTGVGYEQYF. The CDR3 DNA reads TGTGCCAGCAGCCAAGGGACAGGGGTAGGCTACGAGCAGTACTTC.

This clonotype was seen repeatedly, ten times or more. The V and J genes are TRBV11-2 and TRBJ2-7; D may be TRBD1 (5 bases). This CDR3 spans 13 amino acids. Trimming removed 1 base from V and 7 bases from J, with 11 bases in between. Per the germline V gene, CDR1 is SGHAT and CDR2 is FQNNGV. The CDR3 region has the DNA TGTGCCAGCAGCTTAGGACAGTCTGGGGAGCAGTACTTC. Protein sequence: CASSLGQSGEQYF.

Comments on this clonotype: Being one base from a much bigger clone, this may be a read error. Here the CDR3 omits its conserved ending phenylalanine or tryptophan, so a read error is the likely source. The chain employs TRBV28 and TRBJ2-7, with 7 bases fitting TRBD2. V was pared by 5 bases and J by 7 bases, with 14 bases of the junction left unmatched. Germline lookup yields CDR1 MDHEN and CDR2 SYDVKM. This CDR3 spans 15 amino acids. The CDR3 loop reads CASSPVRGGPEEQYL. CDR3 sequence (DNA): TGTGCCAGCAGTCCGGTGAGGGGAGGGCCGGAAGAGCAGTACCTC.

This chain uses TRBV2 with TRBJ2-1, with D maybe TRBD1 (6 bases). The germline V gene has CDR1 SNHLY and CDR2 FYNNEI. Trimming removed 5 bases at V and 4 bases at J, with 18 bases between. CDR3 length equals 16 residues. CDR3 DNA: TGTGCCAGCAGTCCCGACAGGACCCCTGGGTACAATGAGCAGTTCTTC. It is translated as CASSPDRTPGYNEQFF.

Many counts were recorded for this clonotype. This chain uses TRBV28 with TRBJ2-1; 10 nucleotides line up with TRBD2. This CDR3 region has 17 residues. The V gene end was trimmed by 6 bases and the J gene end by 7 bases; junction bases not matched to a gene: 15. CDR1 is MDHEN and CDR2 is SYDVKM in the germline V gene. The CDR3 protein is CASSPPTLAGVKNEQFF. The CDR3 DNA sequence: TGTGCCAGCAGCCCACCCACCCTAGCGGGAGTAAAGAATGAGCAGTTCTTC.